The entry below gives a single T cell receptor beta chain sequence along with its context. Its target is unknown. Sorted subsets were CFSE-labeled and cultured roughly five days with allogeneic dendritic cells. The data are from a study of regulatory dendritic cells for organ transplantation. CDR1 is MGHRA, CDR2 YSYEKL, per germline. V shed 3 bases and J shed 5 bases, with 7 bases lying between them. The CDR3 sequence is 13 residues long. Sequencing used immunoSEQ multiplex PCR; TCRdb keeps in-frame clones, though not all of them. The sample holds over 9,000 clones, roughly 90% seen once. Sequences were obtained from naive CD8+ T cells from blood cultured with dendritic cells. The subset is: CD45RA+ naive T cells. This receptor was taken from a human donor in good health. The chain uses TRBV4-1 and TRBJ2-2, with D hard to call. CDR3 sequence (DNA): TGCGCCAGCAGCCACCCAGGAACCGGGGAGCTGTTTTTT. This gives the protein CASSHPGTGELFF.